This passage covers 21 T cell receptor beta chains from one sample sequenced in a study of T cells in localized non-small cell lung cancer. Data came from immunoSEQ multiplex PCR; TCRdb stores just in-frame clones and leaves some out. The sample includes 90,000 to 95,000 clones, roughly 91% of them seen just once. Sequenced here: PBMCs, sampled before any cancer treatment. Source of these receptors: a woman between 35 and 75 years old with stage II squamous cell lung carcinoma.

V usage is TRBV6-1 and J usage is TRBJ1-1; 8 bases are a match to TRBD1. V trimming: 0 bases; J trimming: 4 bases; junction bases outside the gene matches: 4. CDR3 length: 15 amino acids. The germline V gene encodes CDR1 MNHNS and CDR2 SASEGT. The CDR3: CASSEAGQGVTEAFF. CDR3 DNA: TGTGCCAGCAGTGAAGCCGGACAGGGTGTCACTGAAGCTTTCTTT.

The V gene is TRBV7-2, the J gene TRBJ2-7; D gene unclear. The V end was cut by 5 bases, the J end by 1 base, with 15 bases between. Germline V gene sequence: CDR1 SGHTA, CDR2 FQGNSA. The CDR3 spans 15 residues. In nucleotides, the CDR3 is TGTGCCAGCAGCCCCGACCGTGCAGGTTCCTACGAGCAGTACTTC. Protein: CASSPDRAGSYEQYF.

This clone was counted between two and nine times. The rearrangement joins TRBV5-1 to TRBJ1-2, with a possible D match to TRBD1 (6 bases). This CDR3 is built from 15 residues. The germline V and J ends were trimmed by 3 bases and 5 bases, with 17 bases remaining between them. From germline, CDR1 is SGHRS and CDR2 YFSETQ. Here the CDR3 DNA reads TGCGCCAGCAGCTCGATGACAGGCCGCGGGTATGGCTACACCTTC. Translating gives CASSSMTGRGYGYTF.

The CDR3 protein is CASSKDRMNTEAFF. The DNA of the CDR3 is TGTGCCAGCAGTAAAGACAGGATGAACACTGAAGCTTTCTTT. V gene TRBV2 combines with J gene TRBJ1-1; a possible D gene is TRBD1 (6 bases). V lost 5 bases, J lost 0 bases, and 10 bases lay in between. CDR3 size: 14 residues. Germline CDR1 SNHLY, CDR2 FYNNEI.

This chain links TRBV6-6 with TRBJ2-1, with TRBD1 identical over 10 bases. Germline loops: CDR1 MNHNY, CDR2 SVGAGI (reference sequence). The CDR3 is made up of 15 amino acids. J gave up 6 bases and V 2 bases, and 4 bases lay outside the gene matches. In DNA, the CDR3 is TGTGCCAGCAGTTACGGGACAGGGGCCGTCAATGAGCAGTTCTTC. It codes for CASSYGTGAVNEQFF.

This chain joins TRBV19 and TRBJ1-5; 8 bases are a match to TRBD1. Germline V gene sequence: CDR1 LNHDA, CDR2 SQIVND (reference sequence). Unmatched junction bases numbered 13, after V lost 6 bases and J lost 0 bases. The CDR3 sequence is 18 residues long. The chain's CDR3 is CASSWRAGGSFSNQPQHF. The DNA for the CDR3 is TGTGCCAGTAGCTGGAGGGCAGGGGGCTCCTTTAGCAATCAGCCCCAGCATTTT.

As to this clone: The same CDR3 can be traced to other DNA sequences in this sample. The chain combines TRBV6-1 with TRBJ1-5; 11 bases match TRBD1. The CDR3 is 15 residues long. Germline V gene lookup returns CDR1 MNHNS and CDR2 SASEGT. Unmatched junction bases numbered 5, after V lost 3 bases and J lost 7 bases. CDR3 amino acids: CASSEGQGGGQPQHF. The CDR3 nucleotides read TGTGCCAGCAGTGAGGGACAGGGGGGCGGGCAGCCCCAGCATTTT.

The chain employs TRBV23-1 and TRBJ2-1; TRBD2 matches at 9 bases. TRBV23-1 is treated as an ORF (open reading frame) with a function not yet certain. CDR3 size: 15 residues. The V and J ends lost 9 bases and 0 bases, in that order; junction bases with no gene match: 6. The CDR3 is CARKSGRLSYNEQFF. As DNA, the CDR3 is TGCGCCAGAAAAAGCGGGAGGCTCTCCTACAATGAGCAGTTCTTC.

This chain uses TRBV6-5 with TRBJ1-5; the D is unclear. This CDR3 spans 14 amino acids. The germline V and J ends were trimmed by 2 bases and 7 bases, with 12 bases remaining between them. Germline CDR1 MNHEY, CDR2 SVGAGI. The CDR3, as DNA: TGTGCCAGCAGTTACAACCGGGGAAGGCAGCCCCAGCATTTT. This sequence encodes CASSYNRGRQPQHF.

In its sample, this clone was seen once. The chain recombines TRBV2 with TRBJ1-2, with D perhaps matching TRBD1 (6 bases). CDR1 is SNHLY and CDR2 is FYNNEI in the germline V gene. The CDR3 length is 13 residues. V lost 10 bases to trimming and J lost 8 bases, with 20 bases between them. In nucleotides, the CDR3 is TGTGCCACTCTTACGCAGGGGAACCGGGGCTACACCTTC. This sequence encodes CATLTQGNRGYTF.

The chain couples TRBV2 to TRBJ2-3; TRBD1 agrees at 7 bases. CDR1 SNHLY and CDR2 FYNNEI come from the germline V gene. The CDR3 length is 15 residues. V lost 5 bases, J lost 0 bases, and 5 bases stayed unmatched. For the CDR3, the DNA is TGTGCCAGCAGTAAGGGGACAGCGAGCACAGATACGCAGTATTTT. Protein sequence: CASSKGTASTDTQYF.

The rearrangement links TRBV30 to TRBJ1-4; 8 positions agree with TRBD1. The germline CDR1 and CDR2 sequences are GTSNPN and SVGIG (reference sequence). The CDR3 is 16 residues long. The J segment lost 5 bases and the V segment lost 3 bases, leaving 11 bases of the junction unmatched. The CDR3 is CAWRPPRDRRNEKLFF. The CDR3 bases are TGTGCCTGGAGGCCCCCGAGGGACAGGAGGAATGAAAAACTGTTTTTT.

This chain uses TRBV5-1 with TRBJ1-1, with no clear D. Germline CDR1 reads SGHRS; CDR2 reads YFSETQ. V dropped 5 bases and J dropped 0 bases, with 2 bases sitting between them. This CDR3 has 11 residues. CDR3 loop: CASRLNTEAFF. In DNA, the CDR3 is TGCGCCAGCAGACTGAACACTGAAGCTTTCTTT.

The V gene is TRBV15, the J gene TRBJ2-1; 13 positions agree with TRBD2. This CDR3 is 19 amino acids long. After removal of 5 bases from V and 0 bases from J, the junction contained 10 bases not matched to a gene. The germline CDR1 and CDR2 sequences are LNHNV and YYDKDF (reference sequence). CDR3 DNA: TGTGCCACCAGCCTAGATAGGACTAGCGGGGGCGCCTCCTACAATGAGCAGTTCTTC. It specifies CATSLDRTSGGASYNEQFF.

This clone appeared once. The genes are TRBV25-1 and TRBJ1-4; 9 bases fit TRBD1. J was trimmed by 4 bases and V by 4 bases; bases with no gene match: 1. The CDR3 has 14 amino acids. In germline, CDR1 is MGHDK, CDR2 SYGVNS. The DNA for the CDR3 is TGTGCCAGCAGTGCGGGACAGGGTAATGAAAAACTGTTTTTT. Its protein product is CASSAGQGNEKLFF.

This clone came up once. In DNA, the CDR3 is TGTGCCAGCAGTTCTGACAGGGGCGCTTTCTTT. Its protein product is CASSSDRGAFF. The chain combines TRBV7-9 with TRBJ1-1; 8 bases match TRBD1. Germline CDR1 SEHNR, CDR2 FQNEAQ (reference sequence). V dropped 6 bases and J dropped 11; count of bases not matched to a gene: 5. The CDR3 length is 11 residues.

The chain recombines TRBV5-8 with TRBJ1-5; 7 bases agree with TRBD1. The trim removed 1 base at V and 5 bases at J, leaving 12 bases unmatched. Per the germline V gene, CDR1 is SGHTS and CDR2 is YDEGEE. There are 17 residues in the CDR3. The CDR3 coding sequence is TGTGCCAGCAGCTTGAGGGGGCAGCACATCCTCGATCAGCCCCAGCATTTT. Residues: CASSLRGQHILDQPQHF.

J is TRBJ2-7 and V is TRBV5-4; D remains ambiguous. This CDR3 region has 13 residues. With 0 bases removed from V and 6 bases from J, the gap between germline ends came to 10 bases. CDR1 SGHNT and CDR2 YYREEE come from the germline V gene (reference sequence). The CDR3 DNA follows: TGTGCCAGCAGCTTGGAGTCCGTCGGCGAGCAGTACTTC. Translated: CASSLESVGEQYF.

The chain recombines TRBV5-1 with TRBJ1-1, with a possible D match to TRBD1 (6 bases). The CDR3 consists of 14 residues. The ends were cut back, 5 bases at V and 6 bases at J, with 17 bases in the middle. Germline loops: CDR1 SGHRS, CDR2 YFSETQ. This CDR3 is CASRGETGKSEAFF. The CDR3 nucleotides are TGCGCCAGCAGAGGTGAAACAGGGAAATCTGAAGCTTTCTTT.

Regarding this clone: This CDR3 is also generated by other DNA sequences in the sample. J is TRBJ1-4 and V is TRBV10-3; the D gene is possibly TRBD1 (5 bases). The germline V gene has CDR1 ENHRY and CDR2 SYGVKD. Trimming pared 8 bases from V and 4 bases from J, leaving 14 bases between. The CDR3 consists of 14 residues. CDR3 residues: CAIGGGGGNEKLFF. CDR3 sequence (DNA): TGTGCCATCGGCGGGGGAGGTGGTAATGAAAAACTGTTTTTT.

The rearrangement joins TRBV27 to TRBJ2-4, with TRBD1 identical over 7 bases. J gave up 3 bases and V 0 bases, and 8 bases lay outside the gene matches. CDR1 and CDR2 from the germline V gene are MNHEY and SMNVEV (reference sequence). This CDR3 has 17 residues. CDR3 in amino acids: CASSLSGQAYHKNIQYF. CDR3 coding DNA: TGTGCCAGCAGTTTATCAGGACAGGCCTATCACAAAAACATTCAGTACTTC.